This entry is about one T cell receptor beta chain. Its antigen specificity is not known. No base quality information exists; no much larger clone differs at one position. The cysteine opens and the phenylalanine closes a CDR3 of 15 amino acids. Only the CDR3 portion is preserved as DNA: 45 bases, with reading frame beginning at the first base. CDR1 and CDR2 (MNHEY, SVGAGI) derive from the germline V gene. V is cut back by 0 bases and J by 6 bases, with 5 bases in the junction unmatched. Synthetic TCR analog templates were spiked into each PCR to estimate absolute template abundance from read counts. The immunoSEQ assay was used to amplify TCRbeta CDR3 regions from genomic DNA with bias-controlled V and J gene primers. Sequencing of rearranged TCRbeta segments was performed at approximately 20X coverage. Processing in the source paper ran as follows. Clustering was used to correct sequencing errors, and CDR3s were annotated against IMGT to assign V, D and J genes. Out-of-frame and stop-codon sequences were excluded, and only productive TCRbeta rearrangements were used in downstream analyses. To compute clonality, Shannon entropy was normalized by the log of the number of unique productive sequences and then subtracted from one. Clones differing between time points or between blood and tumor were identified using Fisher's exact test with Benjamini-Hochberg correction, with an adjusted p below 0.01 applied as the threshold. This is the immuneACCESS table as TCRdb keeps it, with only in-frame sequences that have V and J called. A part of the clones is gone; compared with another copy, unresolved V genes explain less than half, and the rest is unexplained. V and J calls and clone size are those listed in that table; D and trimming were worked out from the DNA. The sample contains over 15,000 clones, 75% to 90% of them found a single time. The ten largest clones represent roughly 13% of the sample.

The sample is drawn from a study of PD-L1 blockade in urothelial cancer (TCRdb year 2017). At the level of the whole study: Every patient began therapy at some point between 2014 and 2015 and was given atezolizumab 1,200 mg intravenously every 3 weeks. Nine patients achieved durable clinical benefit and about 22 did not. About 90% of the 29 patients were males with bladder-origin urothelial cancer, and 18 of 29 reported a prior smoking history. Approximately 30 patients had pretreatment blood TCR-seq, some 25 had at least one posttreatment blood collection, and some 25 had tumor TCR-seq. Patients had an ECOG performance status of 0 or 1 and had received between 0 and 3 prior chemotherapy regimens. Durable clinical benefit was defined as a progression-free survival longer than 6 months, and TCR features were additionally tested against progression-free survival and overall survival. Whole exome sequencing and RNA sequencing of pretreatment tumors were performed alongside TCR sequencing in the same patients. Blood samples were analyzed 3 weeks after the start of treatment (second dose) and 6 weeks after the start of treatment. Pretreatment tumor samples and matched peripheral blood, collected serially before and after atezolizumab treatment, underwent TCR sequencing. The study was an exploratory multi-omic analysis of somatic, immune and clinical correlates of response to PD-L1 blockade with atezolizumab in urothelial cancer. Blood samples yielded a median of about 150,000 T cells and around 80,000 unique TCRs, with median clonality roughly 0.085. General study outcomes and caveats: Among patients with durable benefit, tumor-associated TCR clones showed greater expansion in peripheral blood 3 weeks after treatment started (n = 22, p = 0.022). Because the sample size was small (n of about 29) and many exploratory analyses were performed, the results are intended to be hypothesis-generating. A pretreatment peripheral blood TCR clonality below the median was linked to improved progression-free and overall survival.

The time point label here, explained by the study, means: pretreatment peripheral blood. A total of some 30 patients with locally advanced or metastatic urothelial carcinoma, treated at Memorial Sloan Kettering on a trial protocol, made up the cohort. Peripheral blood mononuclear cells were collected pretreatment and during treatment, with between 1 and 8 total time points obtained per patient. The Qiagen DNeasy Blood extraction kit was used to purify genomic DNA from total PBMCs and tumor samples. PBMCs were collected pretreatment and during treatment, and were isolated and stored as previously described.

This sample comprised PBMCs, obtained around atezolizumab (anti-PD-L1) treatment. This receptor was taken from a man in his 70s with urothelial cancer. The sequence is built from TRBV6-5 and TRBJ2-3; 8 central nucleotides agree with TRBD1. CDR3 loop: CASSYSGQGADTQYF. The DNA is as follows: TGTGCCAGCAGTTACTCAGGACAGGGTGCGGATACGCAGTATTTT.